The source of this T cell receptor beta chain is a study of beta chain features in type 1 diabetes. Notes on the study in general: The study found moderately but significantly shorter TCRB CDR3s in all four CD4+ subsets of Type 1 diabetes patients.

V trimming: 3 bases; J trimming: 0 bases; junction bases outside the gene matches: 3. From germline, CDR1 is SGHAT and CDR2 FQNNGV. CDR3 length: 15 amino acids. Expressed TCRB transcripts were sequenced after all isolated RNA was converted to cDNA. The repertoire was sequenced with immunoSEQ multiplex PCR; TCRdb's copy has only in-frame clones and lacks some. The data show about 410,000 clones, around 13% seen once. Of note for this clone: Its target is unknown.

The gene calls are TRBV11-2 and TRBJ2-3, with 7 bases that match TRBD2. Sequenced sample: naive CD4+ T cells from blood. The receptor's source is a man aged 25-45 years in good health. Here the CDR3 reads CASSFAGASTDTQYF. DNA of the CDR3: TGTGCCAGCAGCTTCGCGGGAGCTAGCACAGATACGCAGTATTTT.